This passage covers 8 T cell receptor beta chains from one sample sequenced in a study of T cell clonotyping in hematopoietic cell transplantation. Clones were read by immunoSEQ multiplex PCR, and TCRdb kept only the in-frame ones, dropping some. Of about 14,000 clones in the sample, approximately 80% were seen once. Time point reported: recipient sample about 28 days before transplant, after cytoreduction. The input for sequencing was peripheral blood mononuclear cells, taken before stem cell transplant. Receptors originate from a man aged 60-69 years with acute myeloid leukemia. Some clones in this sample may be carry-over from other donors' samples.

The chain uses TRBV5-4 and TRBJ2-7; 10 nucleotides align to TRBD1. The J segment lost 2 bases and the V segment lost 3 bases, leaving 14 bases of the junction unmatched. This CDR3 comprises 18 residues. Germline V gene data show CDR1 as SGHNT and CDR2 as YYREEE (reference sequence). CDR3 protein: CASSSRGQGRAWPYEQYF. The DNA for the CDR3 is TGTGCCAGCAGCTCAAGGGGACAGGGGAGAGCTTGGCCCTACGAGCAGTACTTC.

This clone was seen just once. This chain uses TRBV9 with TRBJ2-7; 10 bases fit TRBD2. The CDR3 has 14 amino acids. With V trimmed by 6 bases and J by 2 bases, 5 bases remained unmatched. Germline-derived CDR1 and CDR2 are SGDLS and YYNGEE. The CDR3 nucleotides are TGTGCCAGCACACCCGGGACTAGCGCCTACGAGCAGTACTTC. Protein sequence: CASTPGTSAYEQYF.

This clone appeared a few times. The chain employs TRBV5-1 and TRBJ1-2; possibly TRBD1 for D (6 bases). The CDR3 sequence is 17 residues long. Trimming removed 3 bases at V and 9 bases at J, with 27 bases between. The V gene's germline CDR1 is SGHRS and CDR2 YFSETQ. CDR3 amino acids: CASSSRDPGHGLGSYTF. CDR3 DNA sequence: TGCGCCAGCAGCTCCCGGGACCCGGGACACGGGCTTGGAAGCTACACCTTC.

The rearrangement links TRBV11-2 to TRBJ2-5; D not certain. Trimming took off 0 bases at V and 5 bases at J, with 4 bases between the two ends. Germline V gene lookup returns CDR1 SGHAT and CDR2 FQNNGV. The CDR3 runs 12 residues. This CDR3 is CASSLEAETQYF. The CDR3 nucleotides are TGTGCCAGCAGCTTAGAGGCGGAGACCCAGTACTTC. The whole variable domain, remainder taken from reference TRBV11-2 and TRBJ2-5, is EAGVAQSPRYKIIEKRQSVAFWCNPISGHATLYWYQQILGQGPKLLIQFQNNGVVDDSQLPKDRFSAERLKGVDSTLKIQPAKLEDSAVYLCASSLEAETQYFGPGTRLLVL.

The CDR3 DNA reads as TGTGCCAGCAGCCAAGATCCTGGACAGTTTTATAGCAATCAGCCCCAGCATTTT. As protein: CASSQDPGQFYSNQPQHF. The rearrangement joins TRBV4-2 to TRBJ1-5; TRBD1 might be the D (6 bases). The germline CDR1 and CDR2 sequences are LGHNA and YNFKEQ. Trimming left V 0 bases short and J 0 bases short, with 15 bases between. CDR3 length: 18 residues.

CDR3 residues: CASSQNGRETQYF. As DNA, the CDR3 is TGCGCCAGCAGCCAAAACGGAAGGGAGACCCAGTACTTC. The rearrangement links TRBV4-1 to TRBJ2-5, with D uncertain. The CDR3 sequence is 13 residues long. CDR1 and CDR2 from the germline V gene are MGHRA and YSYEKL. The V end lost 2 bases, the J end lost 5 bases, and 9 bases lay between the germline ends.

The J gene is TRBJ1-1, the V gene TRBV6-6; TRBD1 is a possible D gene (6 bases). Trimming cost V 10 bases and J 0 bases, with 15 bases left between them. The CDR3 is made up of 14 amino acids. Looked up from germline, CDR1 is MNHNY and CDR2 is SVGAGI (reference sequence). The CDR3 DNA reads as TGTGCCACCGCTGGCGGACAGATGAACACTGAAGCTTTCTTT. Its protein product is CATAGGQMNTEAFF.

J is TRBJ2-1 and V is TRBV6-5; TRBD2 is a possible D gene (6 bases). In germline, CDR1 is MNHEY, CDR2 SVGAGI. Trimming cost V 4 bases and J 3 bases, with 10 bases left between them. The CDR3 spans 14 residues. CDR3 nucleotide sequence: TGTGCCAGCAGTTCATCCGGGGGCTACAATGAGCAGTTCTTC. Translated: CASSSSGGYNEQFF.